The T cell receptor (beta chain) under discussion was sequenced for a study of T cells after yellow fever vaccination. The wider study: Each low-cell-number fraction was prepared by means of SMART-Seq v4 Ultra Low Input. Study observations and caveats: Weaker overall was a secondary response that nonetheless peaked faster, on day 5 versus 15. Post-booster samples contained most primary-vaccination clones (about 95% CD4, about 90% CD8).

This clonotype was seen more than once but under ten times. Its antigen is currently unknown. Germline V gene data show CDR1 as LNHDA and CDR2 as SQIVND (reference sequence). The J segment lost 0 bases and the V segment lost 7 bases, leaving 5 bases of the junction unmatched. CDR3 size: 15 residues. TCRdb passed the 5' RACE reads through MiXCR, listing each CDR3 protein once. The table includes about 340,000 distinct CDR3 sequences, about an eighth detected once. This material consisted of CD4+ T cells sorted from PBMCs, taken 15 days after the yellow fever booster vaccination. The chain has TRBV19 and TRBJ1-5, with TRBD1 identical over 8 bases. This receptor was identified in a man between 18 and 35 years old who received the YFV17D yellow fever vaccine. CDR3: CASTSGQASNQPQHF. The CDR3 DNA reads TGTGCCAGTACCTCGGGACAGGCTAGCAATCAGCCCCAGCATTTT. Full variable domain (outside the CDR3, taken from reference TRBV19 and TRBJ1-5): DGGITQSPKYLFRKEGQNVTLSCEQNLNHDAMYWYRQDPGQGLRLIYYSQIVNDFQKGDIAEGYSVSREKKESFPLTVTSAQKNPTAFYLCASTSGQASNQPQHFGDGTRLSIL.